This is a list of T cell receptor beta chains from one sample in a study of CD8+CD57+ T cells in acquired aplastic anemia. Each CDR3 protein is one row after TCRdb ran MiXCR on the reads. The table includes some 140,000 distinct CDR3 sequences, roughly half detected once. Sequencing was carried out using sorted CD4+, CD8+, or CD8+CD57+ T cells (not recorded which) from PBMCs. Receptors originate from a human donor with aplastic anemia. The CDR3 runs from the conserved cysteine through the conserved F or W. Fields, in order: V gene, clone size, J gene, D gene, CDR3 DNA, CDR3 protein. A D gene is named only where the DNA matches it firmly. Size values are once, few and many counts, or a class for expanded clones, and some rows have none.

v_gene: TRBV4-3; abundance: few; j_gene: TRBJ1-1; d_gene: .; CDR3nt: TGCGCCAGCAGCCAAGACCGGTCCAGGATTTTGAACACTGAAGCTTTCTTT; CDR3aa: CASSQDRSRILNTEAFF
v_gene: TRBV10-3; abundance: .; j_gene: TRBJ2-1; d_gene: .; CDR3nt: TGTGCCATCAGCCCACAGGGTTCCTACAATGAGCAGTTCTTC; CDR3aa: CAISPQGSYNEQFF
v_gene: TRBV9; abundance: many; j_gene: TRBJ2-5; d_gene: TRBD1; CDR3nt: TGTGCCAGCAGCGCAGAAGACAGGGGGATTAGGGAGACCCAGTACTTC; CDR3aa: CASSAEDRGIRETQYF
v_gene: TRBV29-1; abundance: .; j_gene: TRBJ1-5; d_gene: .; CDR3nt: TGCAGCGGATGGTACCAAGAGACCCAGCATTTT; CDR3aa: CSGWYQETQHF
v_gene: TRBV6-5; abundance: .; j_gene: TRBJ2-7; d_gene: .; CDR3nt: TGTGCCAGCAGTTACTCGATAGACAGGCCAACCTACGATCAGTACTTC; CDR3aa: CASSYSIDRPTYDQYF
v_gene: TRBV9; abundance: many; j_gene: TRBJ2-1; d_gene: .; CDR3nt: TGTGCCAGCAGCCCGAGGGGGGGCAACCCAACCTCGGTTGAGCAGTTCTTC; CDR3aa: CASSPRGGNPTSVEQFF
v_gene: TRBV5-4; abundance: once; j_gene: TRBJ1-4; d_gene: TRBD1; CDR3nt: TGTGCCAGCAGCCAGGGGACAGGGGATGAAAAACTGTTCTTT; CDR3aa: CASSQGTGDEKLFF
v_gene: TRBV29-1; abundance: .; j_gene: TRBJ1-1; d_gene: .; CDR3nt: TGCAGCGTTCTGGACCAAGGGAACATCGAAGCTTTCTTT; CDR3aa: CSVLDQGNIEAFF
v_gene: TRBV25-1; abundance: once; j_gene: TRBJ2-3; d_gene: .; CDR3nt: TGTGCCAGCAGTGAGGGGCACAGGACAGATACGCAGTATTTT; CDR3aa: CASSEGHRTDTQYF
v_gene: TRBV24-1; abundance: .; j_gene: TRBJ2-1; d_gene: .; CDR3nt: TGTGCCACCAGTGATCCAAACTCCAATGAGCAGTTCTTC; CDR3aa: CATSDPNSNEQFF
v_gene: TRBV2; abundance: many; j_gene: TRBJ1-2; d_gene: .; CDR3nt: TGTGCCAGCAGTGAAGCGGGGGGCTATGGCTACACCTTC; CDR3aa: CASSEAGGYGYTF
v_gene: TRBV10-3; abundance: many; j_gene: TRBJ1-1; d_gene: .; CDR3nt: TGTGCCATCAGTGAGTCAGGGGGAGTGAACACTGAAGCTTTCTTT; CDR3aa: CAISESGGVNTEAFF
v_gene: TRBV5-4; abundance: .; j_gene: TRBJ2-1; d_gene: TRBD2; CDR3nt: TGTGCCAGCAGCTTGCGTGCGGGGGGGCCGTACAATGAGCAGTTCTTC; CDR3aa: CASSLRAGGPYNEQFF
v_gene: TRBV7-9; abundance: many; j_gene: TRBJ2-7; d_gene: .; CDR3nt: TGTGCCAGCAGCCGTATCCTAGGGCTTTCCTACGAGCAGTACTTC; CDR3aa: CASSRILGLSYEQYF
v_gene: TRBV20-1; abundance: .; j_gene: TRBJ1-4; d_gene: .; CDR3nt: TGCAGTGCTAGAGATGGACACAAAGATAATGAAAAACTGTTTTTT; CDR3aa: CSARDGHKDNEKLFF
v_gene: TRBV7-3; abundance: many; j_gene: TRBJ2-6; d_gene: .; CDR3nt: TGTGCCAGCAGCCACGGGTCAGGTCCTGGGGCCAACGTCCTGACTTTC; CDR3aa: CASSHGSGPGANVLTF
v_gene: TRBV7-8; abundance: many; j_gene: TRBJ1-1; d_gene: .; CDR3nt: TGTGCCAGCAGCTCGAAACCGGAAGAAGCTTTCTTT; CDR3aa: CASSSKPEEAFF
v_gene: TRBV7-6; abundance: many; j_gene: TRBJ1-1; d_gene: .; CDR3nt: TGTGCCAGCAGCTTAACTAGGACGGGGAACACTGAAGCTTTCTTT; CDR3aa: CASSLTRTGNTEAFF
v_gene: TRBV7-2; abundance: .; j_gene: TRBJ2-5; d_gene: .; CDR3nt: TGTGCCAGCAGCCCTCAAGTAAGGGCGGGAGAGACCCAGTACTTC; CDR3aa: CASSPQVRAGETQYF
v_gene: TRBV7-9; abundance: many; j_gene: TRBJ2-3; d_gene: TRBD2; CDR3nt: TGTGCCAGCAGCTTTAGCGGGGGGTACACAGATACGCAGTATTTT; CDR3aa: CASSFSGGYTDTQYF
v_gene: TRBV6-1; abundance: many; j_gene: TRBJ2-7; d_gene: TRBD2; CDR3nt: TGTGCCAGCAGCCTTTTCGGGGGGGATTACGAGCAGTACTTC; CDR3aa: CASSLFGGDYEQYF
v_gene: TRBV5-1; abundance: .; j_gene: TRBJ2-5; d_gene: .; CDR3nt: TGCGCCAGCAGCTTCAGGGGCGTTGAGGGAGAGACCCAGTACTTC; CDR3aa: CASSFRGVEGETQYF
v_gene: TRBV7-2; abundance: many; j_gene: TRBJ1-2; d_gene: TRBD1; CDR3nt: TGTGCCAGCAGCTTAGGGGGGACAGTCCCTGGTGGCTACACCTTC; CDR3aa: CASSLGGTVPGGYTF
v_gene: TRBV19; abundance: once; j_gene: TRBJ2-3; d_gene: .; CDR3nt: TGTGCCAGTAGTCGCTGGGGCCGAGGGCCAGATACGCAGTATTTT; CDR3aa: CASSRWGRGPDTQYF
v_gene: TRBV20-1; abundance: many; j_gene: TRBJ2-7; d_gene: .; CDR3nt: TGCAGTGCTAGAGAAGGGGGGAGAGAGTACGAGCAGTACTTC; CDR3aa: CSAREGGREYEQYF
v_gene: TRBV4-1; abundance: .; j_gene: TRBJ2-7; d_gene: TRBD1; CDR3nt: TGCGCCAGCTGCCGAGGGGGACAGGGAAGGGAACAGTACTTC; CDR3aa: CASCRGGQGREQYF
v_gene: TRBV9; abundance: many; j_gene: TRBJ1-3; d_gene: .; CDR3nt: TGTGCCAGCAGCGTAGTGGGAGGGGAATTCTCTGGAAACACCATATATTTT; CDR3aa: CASSVVGGEFSGNTIYF
v_gene: TRBV7-8; abundance: many; j_gene: TRBJ1-4; d_gene: TRBD1; CDR3nt: TGTGCCAGCAGCTCTTGGGACAGGGTCTCTAATGAAAAACTGTTTTTT; CDR3aa: CASSSWDRVSNEKLFF
v_gene: TRBV7-8; abundance: .; j_gene: TRBJ1-5; d_gene: .; CDR3nt: TGTGCCAGCAGTTCGAGAGGCGAGCCCCAGCATTTT; CDR3aa: CASSSRGEPQHF
v_gene: TRBV5-1; abundance: .; j_gene: TRBJ2-1; d_gene: .; CDR3nt: TGCGCCAGCAGCTTGGGTCAGGGGAGATGGGGGGAGCAGTTCTTC; CDR3aa: CASSLGQGRWGEQFF
v_gene: TRBV9; abundance: few; j_gene: TRBJ1-1; d_gene: .; CDR3nt: TGTGCCAGCAGCTTACCGAACACTGAAGCTTTCTTT; CDR3aa: CASSLPNTEAFF
v_gene: TRBV7-2; abundance: .; j_gene: TRBJ1-1; d_gene: .; CDR3nt: TGTGCCAGCAGCCGTCTGAACACTGAAGCTTTCTTT; CDR3aa: CASSRLNTEAFF
v_gene: TRBV9; abundance: .; j_gene: TRBJ2-2; d_gene: .; CDR3nt: TGTGCCAGCAGTCTGACAGACACCGGGGAGCTGTTTTTT; CDR3aa: CASSLTDTGELFF
v_gene: TRBV2; abundance: .; j_gene: TRBJ2-7; d_gene: TRBD2; CDR3nt: TGTGCCAGCAGTTACACTAGCGGTCCCTACGAGCAGTACTTC; CDR3aa: CASSYTSGPYEQYF
v_gene: TRBV6-2/TRBV6-3; abundance: .; j_gene: TRBJ2-1; d_gene: TRBD2; CDR3nt: TGTGCCAGCGCCGGCGGGGGTAGCTCCTACAATGAGCAGTTCTTC; CDR3aa: CASAGGGSSYNEQFF
v_gene: TRBV20-1; abundance: .; j_gene: TRBJ1-2; d_gene: .; CDR3nt: TGCAGTGCTAGTACGCCTCCAACTAACTATGGCTACACCTTC; CDR3aa: CSASTPPTNYGYTF
v_gene: TRBV10-3; abundance: .; j_gene: TRBJ2-7; d_gene: .; CDR3nt: TGTGCCATCAGTGGGACAGCCTACGAGCAGTACTTC; CDR3aa: CAISGTAYEQYF
v_gene: TRBV24-1; abundance: few; j_gene: TRBJ1-4; d_gene: .; CDR3nt: TGTGCCACCAGTGGTCTCCGTGCTAATGAAAAACTGTTTTTT; CDR3aa: CATSGLRANEKLFF
v_gene: TRBV10-3; abundance: few; j_gene: TRBJ1-4; d_gene: .; CDR3nt: TGTGCCATAGCGGCGTCTGCAACTAATGAAAAACTGTTTTTT; CDR3aa: CAIAASATNEKLFF
v_gene: TRBV7-9; abundance: .; j_gene: TRBJ2-7; d_gene: .; CDR3nt: TGTGCCAGCAGCTCCCGGGCCCAAGACGAGCAGTACTTC; CDR3aa: CASSSRAQDEQYF
v_gene: TRBV2; abundance: few; j_gene: TRBJ2-1; d_gene: .; CDR3nt: TGTGCCAGCACGGTTCTCAATGAGCAGTTCTTC; CDR3aa: CASTVLNEQFF
v_gene: TRBV14; abundance: .; j_gene: TRBJ2-5; d_gene: TRBD2; CDR3nt: TGTGCCAGCAGCCAGGGACTAGCGGGCCAAGAGACCCAGTACTTC; CDR3aa: CASSQGLAGQETQYF
v_gene: TRBV2; abundance: .; j_gene: TRBJ1-2; d_gene: TRBD1; CDR3nt: TGTGCCAGCAGGGACAGGGGGACCTATGGCTACACCTTC; CDR3aa: CASRDRGTYGYTF
v_gene: TRBV7-8; abundance: .; j_gene: TRBJ2-7; d_gene: .; CDR3nt: TGTGCCAGCAGCTTAGCGCGGGGCTACGAGCAGTACTTC; CDR3aa: CASSLARGYEQYF